One TCR beta chain is described in this entry. It has no known antigen specificity. Base quality data are lacking; no much larger clone is found one base away. Inclusive of the bounding cysteine and phenylalanine, the CDR3 is 13 residues long. The sequence is cut down to CDR3 DNA, 39 bases in frame from base 1. Relative to germline, V is 6 bases shorter and J is 4 bases shorter, with 10 bases between their ends. Reading the germline V gene (reference sequence) gives CDR1 MNHEY and CDR2 SMNVEV. This sample is drawn from a study of control samples from healthy donors and cancer patients (dated by TCRdb to 2020 to 2021). The receptor library was made with the immunoSEQ multiplex PCR assay. Imported from immuneACCESS, the table was reduced by TCRdb to in-frame sequences with V and J called. These copies leave out some clones; in studies compared against another copy, an unresolved V gene accounts for under half, and the cause of the remainder is not known. Recorded for this sample are about 12,000 clones; approximately 94% of them occurred a single time. The top ten clonotypes cover 27% of the sample.

This sequence was found in a man between 65 and 85 years old with head and neck cancer. Material: PBMCs. The receptor chain draws on TRBV27 and TRBJ1-5; TRBD1 could be the D gene, as 6 bases match. This receptor carries the CDR3 CASRWGANQPQHF. Here is the DNA: TGTGCCAGCAGGTGGGGGGCAAATCAGCCCCAGCATTTT.